This TCR beta chain was profiled in a study of blood T cell repertoires in COVID-19 (dated by TCRdb to the early 2020s). A note on the overall study: The collaborator samples originated in the United States, Italy and Spain and spanned the acute and convalescent phases of COVID-19. The material from the prospective study consisted of cDNA or gDNA derived from T cells, B-cell-depleted T cells, or PBMCs. The repertoires were made available in a free public database intended to serve as a resource for research on the immune response to SARS-CoV-2. Deeply sampled blood TCRbeta repertoires from subjects exposed to, actively infected with, or recovered from COVID-19 were included in the dataset. Where HLA class I and class II types were available, the types were taken from metadata supplied by the sample provider, not from assay-based typing. Samples came from the ongoing ImmuneRACE study (first 160 participants) plus 1,254 subjects from 6 global collaborators. The sample metadata nearly always contained a de-identified subject ID, COVID-19 status, age in years and sex.

This clone was seen a single time. What antigen it recognizes has not been identified. Per-base quality was not reported, and no clone a single base away is much larger than it. The collaborating institutions used their own protocols to collect whole blood in K2EDTA tubes. For TCRbeta analysis, collaborator samples were shipped as frozen whole blood, as isolated PBMCs, or as DNA extracted from either sample type. Broad study findings and their caveats: How much clinical and demographic metadata was included differed by source and by participant, and the metadata was provided uncurated.

Trimmed from V: 2 bases; trimmed from J: 1 base; junction bases lacking a gene match: 5. The germline V gene (reference sequence) yields PRHDT for CDR1 and FYEKMQ for CDR2. The CDR3 covers 15 residues, taking in both the cysteine and the phenylalanine. Just CDR3 DNA is preserved here, 45 bases in frame from base 1. TCRbeta CDR3 regions were amplified from genomic DNA using the immunoSEQ Assay, a bias-controlled multiplex PCR. In the original analysis: The number of nucleated cells in each sample was estimated from the amplification of reference gene primers within the assay. To quantify the absolute abundance of each unique TCRbeta CDR3 rearrangement, sequence reads were collapsed and filtered. Productive Simpson clonality was computed per sample as the square root of Simpson's diversity index over productive rearrangements. TCRdb took this table from immuneACCESS and kept in-frame rearrangements with V and J called. Such tables lack part of the clones; where checked against another copy, unresolved V genes explain under half of the gap, and the rest is unexplained. V and J calls and clone size are given by that table; D and trimming were obtained from the DNA. This sample lists about 160,000 clones; 84% were detected once. The top ten constitute 11% to 15% of the sample.

The sequenced material came from peripheral blood. This chain joins TRBV13 to TRBJ2-7, with 7 middle bases fitting TRBD1. This sequence originates from a man aged 18 to 29 with active or convalescent COVID-19. This receptor has the CDR3 CASSLRGQASYEQYF. Read as DNA, the sequence is TGTGCCAGCAGCTTAAGGGGGCAGGCATCCTACGAGCAGTACTTC.